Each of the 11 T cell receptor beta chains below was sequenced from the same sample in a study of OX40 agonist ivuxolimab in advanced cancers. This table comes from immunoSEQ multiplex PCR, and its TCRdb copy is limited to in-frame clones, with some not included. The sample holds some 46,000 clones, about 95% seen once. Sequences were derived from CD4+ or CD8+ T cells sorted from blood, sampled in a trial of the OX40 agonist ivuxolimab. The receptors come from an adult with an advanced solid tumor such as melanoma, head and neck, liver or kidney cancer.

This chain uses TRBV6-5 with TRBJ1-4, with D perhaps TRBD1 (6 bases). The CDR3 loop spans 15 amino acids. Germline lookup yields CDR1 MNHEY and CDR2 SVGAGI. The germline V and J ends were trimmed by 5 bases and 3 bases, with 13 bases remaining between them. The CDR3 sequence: CASSPQTGPNEKLFF. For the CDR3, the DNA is TGTGCCAGCAGTCCCCAGACAGGTCCTAATGAAAAACTGTTTTTT.

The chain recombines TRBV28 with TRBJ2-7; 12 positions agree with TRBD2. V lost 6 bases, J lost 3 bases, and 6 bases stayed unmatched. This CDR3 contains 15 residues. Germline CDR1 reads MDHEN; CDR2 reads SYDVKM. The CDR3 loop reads CASRKTSGSFYEQYF. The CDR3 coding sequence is TGTGCCAGCAGGAAGACTAGCGGGAGTTTCTACGAGCAGTACTTC.

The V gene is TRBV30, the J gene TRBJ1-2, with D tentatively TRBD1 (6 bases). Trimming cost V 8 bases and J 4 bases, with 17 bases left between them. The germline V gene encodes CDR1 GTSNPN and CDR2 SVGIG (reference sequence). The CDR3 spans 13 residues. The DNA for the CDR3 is TGTGCCAGACCCACCACAGGGCCCTATGGCTACACCTTC. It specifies CARPTTGPYGYTF.

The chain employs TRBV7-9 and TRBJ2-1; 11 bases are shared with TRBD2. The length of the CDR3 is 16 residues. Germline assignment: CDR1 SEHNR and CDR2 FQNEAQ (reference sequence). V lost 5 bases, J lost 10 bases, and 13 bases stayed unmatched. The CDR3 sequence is CASSPATLAGAGEQFF. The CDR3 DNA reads TGTGCCAGCAGCCCTGCAACACTAGCGGGAGCTGGGGAGCAGTTCTTC.

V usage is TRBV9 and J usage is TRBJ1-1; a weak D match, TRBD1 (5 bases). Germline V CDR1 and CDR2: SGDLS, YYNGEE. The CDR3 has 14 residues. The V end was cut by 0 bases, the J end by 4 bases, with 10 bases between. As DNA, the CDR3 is TGTGCCAGCAGCGTAGCTCAGGGATTCACTGAAGCTTTCTTT. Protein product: CASSVAQGFTEAFF.

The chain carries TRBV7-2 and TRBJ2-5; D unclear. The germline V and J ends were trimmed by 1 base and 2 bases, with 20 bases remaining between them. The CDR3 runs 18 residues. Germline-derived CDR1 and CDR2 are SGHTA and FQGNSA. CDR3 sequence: CASSLGLHTLPRQETQYF. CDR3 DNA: TGTGCCAGCAGCTTAGGCCTCCACACGCTACCCCGACAAGAGACCCAGTACTTC. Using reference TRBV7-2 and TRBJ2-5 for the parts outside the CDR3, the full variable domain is GAGVSQSPSNKVTEKGKDVELRCDPISGHTALYWYRQSLGQGLEFLIYFQGNSAPDKSGLPSDRFSAERTGGSVSTLTIQRTQQEDSAVYLCASSLGLHTLPRQETQYFGPGTRLLVL.

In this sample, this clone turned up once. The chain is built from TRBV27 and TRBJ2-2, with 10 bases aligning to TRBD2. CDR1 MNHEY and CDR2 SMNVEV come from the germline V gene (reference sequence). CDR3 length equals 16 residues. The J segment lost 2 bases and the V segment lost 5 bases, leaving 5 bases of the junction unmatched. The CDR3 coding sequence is TGTGCCAGCAGTGGATGGACTAGCGGAAACACCGGGGAGCTGTTTTTT. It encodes CASSGWTSGNTGELFF.

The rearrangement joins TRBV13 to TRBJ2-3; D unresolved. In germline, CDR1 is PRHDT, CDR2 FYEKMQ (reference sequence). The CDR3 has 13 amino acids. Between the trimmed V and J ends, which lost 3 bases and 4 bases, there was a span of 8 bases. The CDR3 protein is CASSFGFADTQYF. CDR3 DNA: TGTGCCAGCAGCTTTGGGTTCGCAGATACGCAGTATTTT.

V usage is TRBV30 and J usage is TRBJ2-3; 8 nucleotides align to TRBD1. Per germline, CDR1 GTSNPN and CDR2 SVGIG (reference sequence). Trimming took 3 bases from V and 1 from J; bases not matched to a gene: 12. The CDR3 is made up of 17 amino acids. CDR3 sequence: CAWSASDREVGTDTQYF. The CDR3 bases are TGTGCCTGGAGCGCATCGGACAGGGAAGTAGGCACAGATACGCAGTATTTT.

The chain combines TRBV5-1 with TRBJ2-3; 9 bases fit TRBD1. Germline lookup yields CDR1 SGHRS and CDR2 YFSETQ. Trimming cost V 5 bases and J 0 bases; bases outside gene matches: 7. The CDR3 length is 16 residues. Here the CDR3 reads CASRGTGGDSTDTQYF. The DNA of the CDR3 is TGCGCCAGCAGGGGCACAGGGGGCGACAGCACAGATACGCAGTATTTT.

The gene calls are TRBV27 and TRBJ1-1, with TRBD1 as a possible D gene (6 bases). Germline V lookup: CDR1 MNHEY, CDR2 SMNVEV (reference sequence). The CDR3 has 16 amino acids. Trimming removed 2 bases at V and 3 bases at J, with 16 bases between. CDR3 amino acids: CASSLVGGARDTEAFF. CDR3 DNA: TGTGCCAGCAGTTTAGTTGGGGGCGCGAGGGACACTGAAGCTTTCTTT.